The 20 T cell receptor beta chains presented below share a single source sample, sequenced in a study of blood T cell repertoires in COVID-19. The protocol was immunoSEQ multiplex PCR, while the TCRdb copy is restricted to in-frame clones and leaves out a portion. There are fewer than 250,000 clones in the sample; approximately 85% occur only once, and under 4.5% lies in the top ten. What was sequenced was peripheral blood. Source of these receptors: a middle-aged man with acute or convalescent COVID-19.

The rearrangement links TRBV24-1 to TRBJ2-7; 7 positions match TRBD1. Germline loops: CDR1 KGHDR, CDR2 SFDVKD. The CDR3 covers 14 residues. Trimming took 3 bases from V and 2 from J; bases not matched to a gene: 3. Here the CDR3 DNA reads TGTGCCACCAGTGATCGGGACAGCCCCTACGAGCAGTACTTC. It codes for CATSDRDSPYEQYF.

As to this clone: This CDR3 is also generated by other DNA sequences in the sample. The gene calls are TRBV12-3 or TRBV12-4 and TRBJ2-7; D remains ambiguous. The CDR3 covers 13 residues. The V end was cut by 3 bases, the J end by 2 bases, with 8 bases between. The CDR3 here is CASSLGRPYEQYF. CDR3 sequence (DNA): TGTGCCAGCAGTTTGGGCAGGCCCTACGAGCAGTACTTC.

The chain uses TRBV6-4 and TRBJ1-5, with no clear D. The V gene lost 3 bases and the J gene lost 3 bases, with 6 bases spanning the gap. CDR1 and CDR2 (germline): MRHNA, SNTAGT. The CDR3 is 13 residues long. The chain's CDR3 is CASSESSNQPQHF. In DNA form, the CDR3 reads TGTGCCAGCAGTGAGAGTTCCAATCAGCCCCAGCATTTT.

The genes are TRBV6-6 and TRBJ1-2; D is ambiguous. Trimming took 6 bases from V and 9 from J, leaving 20 bases between them. The length of the CDR3 is 14 residues. The germline V gene encodes CDR1 MNHNY and CDR2 SVGAGI (reference sequence). CDR3 region: CASSLPLSTHRYTF. CDR3 DNA sequence: TGTGCCAGCAGCCTTCCTCTAAGCACCCATCGCTACACCTTC.

J is TRBJ2-7 and V is TRBV27; 11 nucleotides agree with TRBD2. The CDR3 length is 15 residues. The germline CDR1 and CDR2 sequences are MNHEY and SMNVEV (reference sequence). The trim removed 7 bases at V and 1 base at J, leaving 6 bases unmatched. CDR3 region: CASKARLAGSYEQYF. CDR3 nucleotide sequence: TGTGCCAGCAAGGCTCGACTAGCGGGGTCCTACGAGCAGTACTTC.

This chain joins TRBV19 and TRBJ2-4, with TRBD1 matching 9 bases. Losses at the gene ends were 5 bases for V and 1 base for J; bases not matched to a gene: 15. Germline-derived CDR1 and CDR2 are LNHDA and SQIVND (reference sequence). The CDR3 spans 19 residues. CDR3 amino acids: CASSVSGTGRWYAKNIQYF. The CDR3 DNA follows: TGTGCCAGTAGTGTGTCCGGGACAGGGAGGTGGTACGCCAAAAACATTCAGTACTTC.

This sequence joins TRBV4-1 and TRBJ2-1, with D perhaps TRBD2 (5 bases). The CDR3 totals 17 residues. The germline V and J ends were trimmed by 4 bases and 4 bases, with 20 bases remaining between them. Germline-derived CDR1 and CDR2 are MGHRA and YSYEKL. The CDR3 nucleotides read TGCGCCAGCAGCCCCGCCGGAGTTGGGGAGTGGTACAATGAGCAGTTCTTC. Translating it yields CASSPAGVGEWYNEQFF.

V and J are TRBV5-1 and TRBJ1-2; D unresolved. The CDR3 runs 15 residues. V shed 4 bases and J shed 0 bases, with 13 bases lying between them. CDR1 SGHRS and CDR2 YFSETQ come from the germline V gene. The CDR3 region has the DNA TGCGCCAGCAGCCTCGACGGGGATGCTAACTATGGCTACACCTTC. Translation: CASSLDGDANYGYTF.

The chain links TRBV5-4 to TRBJ1-3, with unresolved D. This CDR3 comprises 16 residues. Germline values: CDR1 SGHNT, CDR2 YYREEE (reference sequence). V lost 4 bases, J lost 4 bases, and 18 bases lay in between. The CDR3 DNA sequence: TGTGCCAGCAGCCGGATGTTCGCGGGGAGAGGAAACACCATATATTTT. Its protein product is CASSRMFAGRGNTIYF.

The J gene is TRBJ1-1, the V gene TRBV19; D is unresolved. Germline lookup yields CDR1 LNHDA and CDR2 SQIVND (reference sequence). The CDR3 runs to 13 residues. V lost 3 bases and J lost 1, with 6 bases in between. CDR3 nucleotide sequence: TGTGCCAGTAGTATCATAGCGAACACTGAAGCTTTCTTT. Translated, it gives CASSIIANTEAFF.

This chain uses TRBV5-4 with TRBJ2-2, with 11 bases matching TRBD1. The CDR3 sequence is 15 residues long. Losses at the gene ends were 4 bases for V and 4 bases for J; bases not matched to a gene: 3. Germline V CDR1 and CDR2: SGHNT, YYREEE (reference sequence). In nucleotides, the CDR3 is TGTGCCAGCAGCGCCGGGACAGGGGGCACCGGGGAGCTGTTTTTT. This codes for CASSAGTGGTGELFF.

CDR3 residues: CASRQQHTQYF. As DNA, the CDR3 is TGTGCCAGCAGACAACAGCATACGCAGTATTTT. The J gene is TRBJ2-3, the V gene TRBV6-5; the D is unclear. V lost 6 bases and J lost 7, with 8 bases in between. This CDR3 comprises 11 residues. Per germline, CDR1 MNHEY and CDR2 SVGAGI.

The chain couples TRBV15 to TRBJ1-3; possibly TRBD1 for D (5 bases). The length of the CDR3 is 16 residues. CDR1 is LNHNV, CDR2 YYDKDF, per germline (reference sequence). Trimming left V 2 bases short and J 0 bases short, with 11 bases between. This chain's CDR3 is CATSRPHDSSGNTIYF. CDR3 in DNA: TGTGCCACCAGCAGACCCCACGACAGCTCTGGAAACACCATATATTTT.

This chain links TRBV24-1 with TRBJ1-2; D is uncertain. CDR3 size: 11 residues. Looked up from germline, CDR1 is KGHDR and CDR2 is SFDVKD. Trimming stripped 12 bases from V and 4 bases from J, with 11 bases between. The DNA of the CDR3 is TGTGCCGGTTTCGGTCCCTATGGCTACACCTTC. It codes for CAGFGPYGYTF.

This chain links TRBV30 with TRBJ2-5; TRBD1 is a possible D gene (6 bases). This CDR3 is 14 amino acids long. The germline CDR1 and CDR2 sequences are GTSNPN and SVGIG (reference sequence). Trimming pared 5 bases from V and 14 bases from J, leaving 27 bases between. This chain's CDR3 is CAWQLQGRLRDPYF. For the CDR3, the DNA is TGTGCCTGGCAGTTACAGGGCCGTTTAAGAGACCCATACTTC.

This chain links TRBV28 with TRBJ1-5; no definite D call. Germline V gene lookup returns CDR1 MDHEN and CDR2 SYDVKM. The CDR3 sequence is 13 residues long. Trimming pared 10 bases from V and 2 bases from J, leaving 12 bases between. The CDR3 region is CATSGTGNQPQHF. For the CDR3, the DNA is TGTGCCACCTCAGGCACAGGCAATCAGCCCCAGCATTTT.

This clone was observed once. This chain links TRBV30 with TRBJ2-5; D uncertain. In germline, CDR1 is GTSNPN, CDR2 SVGIG (reference sequence). With 0 bases removed from V and 6 bases from J, the gap between germline ends came to 5 bases. The CDR3 sequence is 11 residues long. CDR3 nucleotides: TGTGCCTGGAGTGTTGCGAAGACCCAGTACTTC. Its protein product is CAWSVAKTQYF.

This clone came up once. The J gene is TRBJ1-5, the V gene TRBV19; TRBD1 matches 7 bases. The germline V gene has CDR1 LNHDA and CDR2 SQIVND (reference sequence). This CDR3 has 15 residues. V shed 6 bases and J 8 bases; nucleotides not matched to a gene: 13. The CDR3 loop is CASSRQGAIGEPQHF. The CDR3 DNA follows: TGTGCCAGTAGCCGACAGGGAGCAATCGGGGAGCCCCAGCATTTT.

CDR3 protein: CASSPSDRWGGYTF. As DNA, the CDR3 is TGTGCCAGCTCACCCAGTGACAGGTGGGGTGGCTACACCTTC. The chain carries TRBV18 and TRBJ1-2; a weak D match, TRBD1 (6 bases). The CDR3 sequence is 14 residues long. Germline lookup yields CDR1 KGHSH and CDR2 LQKENI. V was pared by 3 bases and J by 7 bases, with 15 bases between.

The V call is TRBV18, the J call TRBJ1-2; D is possibly TRBD1 (5 bases). The ends were cut back, 1 base at V and 2 bases at J, with 8 bases in the middle. Germline CDR1 and CDR2: KGHSH and LQKENI. The CDR3 totals 14 residues. The CDR3 DNA sequence: TGTGCCAGCTCACCACAAAAGGGGAACTATGGCTACACCTTC. Its protein is CASSPQKGNYGYTF.